The 32 T cell receptor beta chains presented below share a single source sample, sequenced in a study of response to subunit inactivated influenza vaccine. Using its own MiXCR run on the RT-PCR reads, TCRdb lists one record per CDR3 protein. Found here are about 570,000 distinct CDR3 sequences, about 11% of them singletons; the top ten hold roughly 11%. The same sample was also used in a study of T cells expressing NK-cell markers. That source adds: It was by 5'RACE template switching with UMIs that TCR beta cDNA was made.

Sequencing used PBMCs from blood, obtained on the day of vaccination. Source of these receptors: a man aged 50 or older who received an inactivated influenza vaccine.

This clonotype has a count of ten or more. Here the CDR3 reads CASSAGLAEYNEQFF. The CDR3 region has the DNA TGTGCCAGCAGCGCGGGACTAGCGGAGTACAATGAGCAGTTCTTC. The J gene is TRBJ2-1, the V gene TRBV7-9, with 11 bases matching TRBD2. The V segment lost 5 bases and the J segment 4 bases; nucleotides outside the gene matches: 4. The CDR3 spans 15 residues. The V gene's germline CDR1 is SEHNR and CDR2 FQNEAQ (reference sequence).

This clonotype was recorded a few times. V is TRBV11-2 and J is TRBJ2-7; D uncertain. Germline CDR1 SGHAT, CDR2 FQNNGV. The CDR3 covers 14 residues. V was clipped by 5 bases and J by 5 bases, with 16 bases between them. The CDR3 here is CASSGPVYAHEQYF. CDR3 coding DNA: TGTGCCAGCAGCGGTCCCGTCTATGCGCACGAGCAGTACTTC.

The gene calls are TRBV7-8 and TRBJ1-5, with a weak D call TRBD1 (6 bases). Trimming shortened V by 0 bases and J by 1 base, and 13 bases separated the two germline ends. Germline assignment: CDR1 SGHVS and CDR2 FQNEAQ. The CDR3 covers 17 residues. The CDR3: CASSLAPRGRSNQPQHF. The CDR3 region has the DNA TGTGCCAGCAGCTTAGCTCCCCGGGGGCGAAGCAATCAGCCCCAGCATTTT.

The chain is built from TRBV20-1 and TRBJ2-5; D is unresolved. This CDR3 region has 14 residues. Germline CDR1 and CDR2: DFQATT and SNEGSKA (reference sequence). Trimming took 3 bases from V and 5 from J, leaving 16 bases between them. In nucleotides, the CDR3 is TGCAGTGCTAGTATCAGAAAAGGAGAGGAGACCCAGTACTTC. Translation gives CSASIRKGEETQYF.

The V call is TRBV11-3, the J call TRBJ2-1; tentative D call: TRBD1 (5 bases). The germline V gene encodes CDR1 SGHNT and CDR2 YENEEA. The V gene lost 0 bases and the J gene lost 9 bases, with 12 bases spanning the gap. The CDR3 sequence is 14 residues long. The CDR3 region is CASSLDFRGGEQFF. DNA for the CDR3: TGTGCCAGCAGCTTAGATTTTAGGGGTGGTGAGCAGTTCTTC.

This sequence joins TRBV12-3 or TRBV12-4 and TRBJ2-5; 9 bases agree with TRBD1. J was trimmed by 4 bases and V by 6 bases; bases with no gene match: 3. The CDR3 totals 13 residues. CDR3 residues: CASRKTGGETQYF. In DNA, the CDR3 is TGTGCCAGCAGGAAGACAGGGGGAGAGACCCAGTACTTC.

The chain couples TRBV4-3 to TRBJ1-6; 12 nucleotides match TRBD1. Germline CDR1 LGHNA, CDR2 YSLEER. The CDR3 is 16 amino acids. V gave up 3 bases and J gave up 7 bases; unmatched junction bases: 4. The CDR3 nucleotides are TGCGCCAGCAGCCAGGGACAGGGGGCCGGGAATTCACCCCTCCACTTT. This gives the protein CASSQGQGAGNSPLHF.

In this sample, this clonotype turned up a few times. This sequence joins TRBV29-1 and TRBJ2-1, with 7 nucleotides matching TRBD1. J was trimmed by 2 bases and V by 1 base; bases with no gene match: 8. There are 16 residues in the CDR3. Germline V gives CDR1 SQVTM, CDR2 ANQGSEA. The CDR3 is CSVEGFGQGAYNEQFF. In DNA form, the CDR3 reads TGCAGCGTTGAAGGGTTTGGGCAGGGGGCCTACAATGAGCAGTTCTTC.

A few counts support this clonotype. V usage is TRBV7-2 and J usage is TRBJ2-3, with 10 bases that match TRBD2. The CDR3 spans 15 residues. V shed 3 bases and J 5 bases; nucleotides not matched to a gene: 5. Germline V gives CDR1 SGHTA, CDR2 FQGNSA. CDR3 amino acids: CASSFTSGTQDTQYF. The CDR3 nucleotides read TGTGCCAGCAGCTTTACTAGCGGGACTCAAGATACGCAGTATTTT.

This clonotype was found a few times. The V gene is TRBV9, the J gene TRBJ2-2; D is undetermined. V was trimmed by 0 bases and J by 0 bases, leaving 12 bases between them. Looked up from germline, CDR1 is SGDLS and CDR2 is YYNGEE. This CDR3 contains 17 residues. CDR3 DNA sequence: TGTGCCAGCAGCGTAGCTCTCGCAGGATCGAACACCGGGGAGCTGTTTTTT. Translation gives CASSVALAGSNTGELFF.

The chain employs TRBV6-1 and TRBJ2-1, with D perhaps TRBD1 (6 bases). The ends were cut back, 6 bases at V and 0 bases at J, with 12 bases in the middle. The CDR3 extends over 15 amino acids. The germline CDR1 and CDR2 sequences are MNHNS and SASEGT. The CDR3 DNA follows: TGTGCCAGCAGGGACACAGGGAGCTCCTACAATGAGCAGTTCTTC. Translating it yields CASRDTGSSYNEQFF.

The CDR3 DNA reads as TGTGCCAGCAGCCAACGGCGGAGCAATCAGCCCCAGCATTTT. Residues: CASSQRRSNQPQHF. J is TRBJ1-5 and V is TRBV3-1; D ambiguous. The CDR3 runs to 14 residues. The germline CDR1 and CDR2 sequences are LGHDT and YNNKEL (reference sequence). V lost 2 bases and J 1 base, leaving 6 bases between the germline ends.

The chain combines TRBV4-2 with TRBJ2-2, with 10 bases lining up with TRBD1. Germline-derived CDR1 and CDR2 are LGHNA and YNFKEQ. CDR3 length: 19 residues. V dropped 3 bases and J dropped 0; count of bases not matched to a gene: 10. DNA of the CDR3: TGTGCCAGCAGCCACCACGGACAGGGGGTGCCGGCGAACACCGGGGAGCTGTTTTTT. Its protein product is CASSHHGQGVPANTGELFF.

This clonotype has just a few counts. The chain recombines TRBV5-1 with TRBJ1-1; D possibly corresponds to TRBD1 (5 bases). Germline V gives CDR1 SGHRS, CDR2 YFSETQ. The CDR3 has 16 amino acids. Deletions cut 2 bases from V and 1 base from J, with 15 bases between. Here the CDR3 DNA reads TGCGCCAGCAGCTTTGGGGACGGGACTCCGAACACTGAAGCTTTCTTT. This translates into CASSFGDGTPNTEAFF.

This clonotype was seen more than once but under ten times. J is TRBJ2-6 and V is TRBV12-3 or TRBV12-4; the D is unclear. V lost 5 bases and J lost 1, with 9 bases in between. The CDR3 is made up of 15 amino acids. DNA for the CDR3: TGTGCCAGCAGTAGCTGGGCATCTGGGGCCAACGTCCTGACTTTC. Protein sequence: CASSSWASGANVLTF.

This sequence joins TRBV2 and TRBJ1-5; D is unresolved. V lost 0 bases, J lost 5 bases, and 11 bases lay in between. CDR1 and CDR2 from the germline V gene are SNHLY and FYNNEI. The CDR3 sequence is 15 residues long. The CDR3 DNA is TGTGCCAGCAGTGAAGCAGGCCCTCTTTATCAGCCCCAGCATTTT. Protein: CASSEAGPLYQPQHF. Full variable domain (rest looked up from reference TRBV2 and TRBJ1-5): EPEVTQTPSHQVTQMGQEVILRCVPISNHLYFYWYRQILGQKVEFLVSFYNNEISEKSEIFDDQFSVERPDGSNFTLKIRSTKLEDSAMYFCASSEAGPLYQPQHFGDGTRLSIL.

The chain links TRBV4-2 to TRBJ2-5, with 12 bases fitting TRBD2. CDR3 length equals 15 residues. Trimming at V came to 6 bases and at J to 4 bases, leaving 6 bases not matched to a gene. The germline V gene has CDR1 LGHNA and CDR2 YNFKEQ. Here the CDR3 DNA reads TGTGCCAGCAGGATGACTAGCGGGGGTGGAGAGACCCAGTACTTC. Protein sequence: CASRMTSGGGETQYF.

This clonotype was observed a handful of times. The chain has TRBV7-6 and TRBJ2-3; the D is unclear. Deletions cut 5 bases from V and 5 bases from J, with 17 bases between. CDR1 is SGHVS, CDR2 FNYEAQ, per germline. This CDR3 contains 15 residues. CDR3 amino acids: CASSPGLGVRDTQYF. The DNA of the CDR3 is TGTGCCAGCAGCCCAGGTCTCGGAGTTAGAGATACGCAGTATTTT.

This clonotype was counted only a few times. The chain is built from TRBV7-2 and TRBJ2-5, with 8 bases aligning to TRBD2. With 6 bases clipped from V and 5 bases from J, the junction kept 11 bases outside the gene matches. Looked up from germline, CDR1 is SGHTA and CDR2 is FQGNSA. This CDR3 comprises 15 residues. CDR3 DNA sequence: TGTGCCAGCAGGATCCATCGCGGGGGGTTGGAGACCCAGTACTTC. It yields the protein CASRIHRGGLETQYF.

This clonotype was observed many times. The chain couples TRBV27 to TRBJ2-5; 7 nucleotides match TRBD2. Germline assignment: CDR1 MNHEY and CDR2 SMNVEV (reference sequence). The CDR3 covers 16 residues. Unmatched junction bases numbered 13, after V lost 5 bases and J lost 4 bases. CDR3 sequence: CASSPPGWEGPETQYF. In DNA, the CDR3 is TGTGCCAGCAGTCCTCCGGGGTGGGAGGGCCCAGAGACCCAGTACTTC.

This clonotype came up a few times. The chain couples TRBV29-1 to TRBJ2-4, with D possibly being TRBD2 (5 bases). V was pared by 6 bases and J by 0 bases, with 15 bases between. The CDR3 sequence is 15 residues long. Germline assignment: CDR1 SQVTM and CDR2 ANQGSEA. CDR3 loop: CSVVTRSLAKNIQYF. The DNA of the CDR3 is TGCAGCGTCGTTACTAGGTCCCTAGCCAAAAACATTCAGTACTTC.

J is TRBJ2-3 and V is TRBV19; D is ambiguous. The CDR3 length is 15 residues. Germline V gene lookup returns CDR1 LNHDA and CDR2 SQIVND (reference sequence). The V end lost 4 bases, the J end lost 2 bases, and 13 bases lay between the germline ends. CDR3 loop: CASSNGRRNTDTQYF. The CDR3 bases are TGTGCCAGTAGTAACGGCAGAAGAAACACAGATACGCAGTATTTT.

This clonotype was seen a handful of times. The chain links TRBV7-9 to TRBJ2-5, with 13 bases aligning to TRBD2. V trimming: 5 bases; J trimming: 3 bases; junction bases outside the gene matches: 9. Germline CDR1 is SEHNR and CDR2 is FQNEAQ (reference sequence). The CDR3 runs 17 residues. In DNA form, the CDR3 reads TGTGCCAGCAGCATACTGACTAGCGGGGGGTTAAAAGAGACCCAGTACTTC. It specifies CASSILTSGGLKETQYF.

This clonotype was seen only a few times. The chain joins TRBV14 to TRBJ2-2; D is uncertain. Trimming pared 1 base from V and 6 bases from J, leaving 12 bases between. Germline V gene sequence: CDR1 SGHDN, CDR2 FVKESK. This CDR3 region has 15 residues. The CDR3 sequence: CASSQAWSYAGELFF. The CDR3 bases are TGTGCCAGCAGCCAAGCCTGGAGTTACGCCGGGGAGCTGTTTTTT.

Worth noting for this clonotype: This sequence may be a read error, since a much larger clone differs from it by one base. V and J are TRBV7-2 and TRBJ2-7; tentative D call: TRBD1 (6 bases). CDR1 is SGHTA, CDR2 FQGNSA, per germline. Trimming left V 1 base short and J 2 bases short, with 12 bases between. The CDR3 sequence is 15 residues long. In nucleotides, the CDR3 is TGTGCCAGCAGCTTAGGTTATGCAGGGGCCTACGAGCAGTACGTC. Translation gives CASSLGYAGAYEQYV.

The gene calls are TRBV5-1 and TRBJ2-5; D is unclear. Germline lookup yields CDR1 SGHRS and CDR2 YFSETQ. Between the trimmed V and J ends, which lost 0 bases and 1 base, there was a span of 7 bases. The length of the CDR3 is 14 residues. CDR3: CASSLARVQETQYF. The CDR3, as DNA: TGCGCCAGCAGCTTGGCCCGGGTCCAAGAGACCCAGTACTTC. The full variable domain, its missing parts supplied by reference TRBV5-1 and TRBJ2-5, is KAGVTQTPRYLIKTRGQQVTLSCSPISGHRSVSWYQQTPGQGLQFLFEYFSETQRNKGNFPGRFSGRQFSNSRSEMNVSTLELGDSALYLCASSLARVQETQYFGPGTRLLVL.

This chain joins TRBV30 and TRBJ2-7; a possible D gene is TRBD2 (7 bases). The ends were cut back, 4 bases at V and 3 bases at J, with 13 bases in the middle. The CDR3 has 13 amino acids. Germline V lookup: CDR1 GTSNPN, CDR2 SVGIG (reference sequence). This CDR3 reads CAWKGGSVYEQYF. Written as DNA, the CDR3 is TGTGCCTGGAAGGGGGGGAGCGTCTACGAGCAGTACTTC.

This clonotype appeared many times. The chain uses TRBV5-6 and TRBJ2-7; D not certain. Trimming removed 2 bases from V and 4 bases from J, with 4 bases in between. Germline V gene lookup returns CDR1 SGHDT and CDR2 YYEEEE. CDR3 length: 11 residues. CDR3 sequence (DNA): TGTGCCAGCAGCTTTATGTACGAGCAGTACTTC. It specifies CASSFMYEQYF. Combining the CDR3 with reference TRBV5-6 and TRBJ2-7 gives the whole variable domain DAGVTQSPTHLIKTRGQQVTLRCSPKSGHDTVSWYQQALGQGPQFIFQYYEEEERQRGNFPDRFSGHQFPNYSSELNVNALLLGDSALYLCASSFMYEQYFGPGTRLTVT.

The chain couples TRBV11-2 to TRBJ2-7; TRBD2 agrees at 8 bases. The CDR3 length is 17 residues. J was trimmed by 2 bases and V by 3 bases; bases with no gene match: 12. In germline, CDR1 is SGHAT, CDR2 FQNNGV. CDR3: CASSFDIAGTYPYEQYF. In DNA, the CDR3 is TGTGCCAGCAGCTTCGATATAGCGGGAACCTACCCCTACGAGCAGTACTTC.

This clonotype was seen a few times. The chain employs TRBV12-3 or TRBV12-4 and TRBJ2-4, with 8 nucleotides matching TRBD2. The junction had 7 bases not matched to a gene; V was cut back by 6 bases and J by 3 bases. CDR3 length equals 15 residues. CDR3 nucleotides: TGTGCCAGCAGCCTCTCGGGGGGGAGCAAAAACATTCAGTACTTC. Its protein product is CASSLSGGSKNIQYF.

In its sample, this clonotype was seen a few times. The chain is built from TRBV5-1 and TRBJ2-7, with no clear D. CDR1 and CDR2 (germline): SGHRS, YFSETQ. CDR3 length equals 14 residues. Trimming took 0 bases from V and 5 from J, leaving 12 bases between them. This chain's CDR3 is CASSLDGSINEQYF. The CDR3, as DNA: TGCGCCAGCAGCTTGGACGGCAGTATAAACGAGCAGTACTTC.

The chain has TRBV5-1 and TRBJ2-7; D not resolved. Per the germline V gene, CDR1 is SGHRS and CDR2 is YFSETQ. The germline V and J ends were trimmed by 4 bases and 3 bases, with 17 bases remaining between them. The CDR3 sequence is 15 residues long. CDR3 in DNA: TGCGCCAGCAGCCCACAGTCCCTGCAGTACTACGAGCAGTACTTC. Protein: CASSPQSLQYYEQYF.